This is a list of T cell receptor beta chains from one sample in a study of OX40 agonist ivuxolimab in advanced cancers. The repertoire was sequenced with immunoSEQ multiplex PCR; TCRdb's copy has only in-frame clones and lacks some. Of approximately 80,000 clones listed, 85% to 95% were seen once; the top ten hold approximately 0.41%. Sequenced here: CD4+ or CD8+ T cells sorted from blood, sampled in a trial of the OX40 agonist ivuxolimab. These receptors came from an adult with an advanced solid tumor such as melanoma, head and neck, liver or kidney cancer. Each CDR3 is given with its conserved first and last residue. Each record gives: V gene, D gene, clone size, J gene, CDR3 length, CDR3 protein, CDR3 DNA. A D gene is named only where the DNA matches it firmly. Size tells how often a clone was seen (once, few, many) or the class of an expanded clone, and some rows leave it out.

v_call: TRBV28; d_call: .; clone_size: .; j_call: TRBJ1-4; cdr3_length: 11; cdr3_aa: CASSLREKLFF; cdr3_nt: TGTGCCAGCAGTTTAAGAGAAAAACTGTTTTTT
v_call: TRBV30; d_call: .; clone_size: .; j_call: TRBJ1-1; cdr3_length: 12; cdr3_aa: CAWTRVNTEAFF; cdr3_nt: TGTGCCTGGACTCGGGTGAACACTGAAGCTTTCTTT
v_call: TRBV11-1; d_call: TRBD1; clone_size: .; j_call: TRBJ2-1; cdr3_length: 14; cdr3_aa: CASSSWGQGYEQFF; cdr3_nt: TGTGCCAGCAGCTCCTGGGGACAGGGGTATGAGCAGTTCTTC
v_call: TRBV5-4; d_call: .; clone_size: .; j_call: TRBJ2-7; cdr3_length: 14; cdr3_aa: CASSYGTGDYEQYF; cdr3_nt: TGTGCTAGCAGCTACGGGACGGGGGATTACGAGCAGTACTTC
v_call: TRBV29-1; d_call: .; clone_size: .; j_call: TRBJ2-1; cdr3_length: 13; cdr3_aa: CSVERTGGNEQFF; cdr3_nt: TGCAGCGTTGAACGGACCGGGGGCAATGAGCAGTTCTTC
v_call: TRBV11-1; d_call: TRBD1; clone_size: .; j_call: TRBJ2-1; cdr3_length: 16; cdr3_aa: CASSPLTGASYNEQFF; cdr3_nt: TGTGCCAGCAGCCCGCTCACAGGGGCATCCTACAATGAGCAGTTCTTC
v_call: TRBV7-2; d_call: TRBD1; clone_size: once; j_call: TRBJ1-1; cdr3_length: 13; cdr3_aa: CASSLERQGEAFF; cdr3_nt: TGTGCCAGCAGCTTAGAGAGACAGGGAGAAGCTTTCTTT
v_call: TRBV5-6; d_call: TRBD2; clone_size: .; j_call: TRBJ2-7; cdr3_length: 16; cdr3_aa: CASSALGRGGRYEQYF; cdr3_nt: TGTGCCAGCAGCGCCCTAGGTAGGGGAGGGCGCTACGAGCAGTACTTC
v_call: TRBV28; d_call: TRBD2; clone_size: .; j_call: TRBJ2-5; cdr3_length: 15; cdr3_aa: CASSSPVAGGETQYF; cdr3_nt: TGTGCCAGCAGTTCTCCCGTAGCGGGAGGGGAGACCCAGTACTTC
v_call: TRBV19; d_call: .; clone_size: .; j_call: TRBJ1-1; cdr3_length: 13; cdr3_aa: CASSIGWNTEAFF; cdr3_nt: TGTGCCAGTAGTATAGGGTGGAACACTGAAGCTTTCTTT
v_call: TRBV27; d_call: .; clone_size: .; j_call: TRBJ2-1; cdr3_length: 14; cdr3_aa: CASRVRDFYNEQFF; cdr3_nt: TGTGCCAGCAGAGTACGGGACTTCTACAATGAGCAGTTCTTC
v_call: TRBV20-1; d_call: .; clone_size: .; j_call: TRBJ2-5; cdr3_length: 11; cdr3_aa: CSGLPRETQYF; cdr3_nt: TGCAGTGGTCTACCCCGAGAGACCCAGTACTTC
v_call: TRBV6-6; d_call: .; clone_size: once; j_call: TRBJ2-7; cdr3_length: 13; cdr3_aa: CASRGASPYEQYF; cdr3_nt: TGTGCCAGCAGGGGGGCTTCCCCCTACGAGCAGTACTTC
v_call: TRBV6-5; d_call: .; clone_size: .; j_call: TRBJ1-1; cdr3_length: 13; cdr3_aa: CASTSQSPGEAFF; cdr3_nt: TGTGCCAGCACCTCCCAGAGCCCGGGGGAGGCTTTCTTT
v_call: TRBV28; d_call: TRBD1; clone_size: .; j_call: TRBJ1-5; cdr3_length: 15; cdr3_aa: CASSGTGASNQPQHF; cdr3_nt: TGTGCCAGCAGTGGGACAGGGGCTAGCAATCAGCCCCAGCATTTT
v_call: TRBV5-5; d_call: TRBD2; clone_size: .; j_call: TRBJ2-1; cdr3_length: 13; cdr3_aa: CASSLRLAGEQFF; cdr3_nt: TGTGCCAGCAGCTTAAGACTAGCGGGAGAGCAGTTCTTC